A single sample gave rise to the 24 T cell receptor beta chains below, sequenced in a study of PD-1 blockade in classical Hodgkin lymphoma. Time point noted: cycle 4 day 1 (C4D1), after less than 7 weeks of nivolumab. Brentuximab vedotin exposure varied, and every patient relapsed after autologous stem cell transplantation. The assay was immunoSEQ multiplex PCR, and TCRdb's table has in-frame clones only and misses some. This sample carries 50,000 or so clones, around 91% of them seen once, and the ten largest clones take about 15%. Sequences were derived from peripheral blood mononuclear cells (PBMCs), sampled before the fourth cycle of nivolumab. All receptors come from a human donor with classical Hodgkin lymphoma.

DNA for the CDR3: TGTGCCAGCTCACTTATCGATGGAAGTGAAGCTTTCTTT. Its translation: CASSLIDGSEAFF. The chain has TRBV18 and TRBJ1-1, with unresolved D. Trimming shortened V by 4 bases and J by 7 bases, and 13 bases separated the two germline ends. From germline, CDR1 is KGHSH and CDR2 LQKENI. The CDR3 sequence is 13 residues long.

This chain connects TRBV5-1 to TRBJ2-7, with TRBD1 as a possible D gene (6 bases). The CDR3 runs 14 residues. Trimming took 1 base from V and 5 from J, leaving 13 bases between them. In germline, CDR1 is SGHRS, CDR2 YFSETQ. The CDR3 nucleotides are TGCGCCAGCAGCTTGACTTGGGGGCTTAACGAGCAGTACTTC. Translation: CASSLTWGLNEQYF.

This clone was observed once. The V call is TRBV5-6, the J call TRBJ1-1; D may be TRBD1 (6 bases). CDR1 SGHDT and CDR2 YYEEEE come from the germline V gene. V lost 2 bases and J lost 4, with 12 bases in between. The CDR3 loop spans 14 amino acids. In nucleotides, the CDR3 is TGTGCCAGCAGCTTAACAGGGTTTGGCACTGAAGCTTTCTTT. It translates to CASSLTGFGTEAFF. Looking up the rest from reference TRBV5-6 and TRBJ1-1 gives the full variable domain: DAGVTQSPTHLIKTRGQQVTLRCSPKSGHDTVSWYQQALGQGPQFIFQYYEEEERQRGNFPDRFSGHQFPNYSSELNVNALLLGDSALYLCASSLTGFGTEAFFGQGTRLTVV.

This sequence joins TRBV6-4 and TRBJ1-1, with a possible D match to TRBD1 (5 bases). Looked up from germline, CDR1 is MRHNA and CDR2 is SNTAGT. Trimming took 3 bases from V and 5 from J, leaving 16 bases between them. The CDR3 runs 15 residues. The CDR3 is CASSESTAPNTEAFF. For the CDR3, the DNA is TGTGCCAGCAGTGAGTCGACAGCACCTAATACTGAAGCTTTCTTT.

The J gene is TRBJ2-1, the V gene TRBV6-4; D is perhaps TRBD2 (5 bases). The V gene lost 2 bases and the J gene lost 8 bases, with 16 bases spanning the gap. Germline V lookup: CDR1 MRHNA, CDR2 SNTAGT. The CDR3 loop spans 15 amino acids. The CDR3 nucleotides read TGTGCCAGCAGTGACCAGACGGGAAGTCCGTATGAGCAGTTCTTC. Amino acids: CASSDQTGSPYEQFF.

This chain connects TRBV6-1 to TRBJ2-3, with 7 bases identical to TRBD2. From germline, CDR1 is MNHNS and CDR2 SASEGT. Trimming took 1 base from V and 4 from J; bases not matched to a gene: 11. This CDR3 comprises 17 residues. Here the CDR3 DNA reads TGTGCCAGCAGTGAAGAGGTGTGGCGGGAGTTGCCAGATACGCAGTATTTT. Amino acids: CASSEEVWRELPDTQYF.

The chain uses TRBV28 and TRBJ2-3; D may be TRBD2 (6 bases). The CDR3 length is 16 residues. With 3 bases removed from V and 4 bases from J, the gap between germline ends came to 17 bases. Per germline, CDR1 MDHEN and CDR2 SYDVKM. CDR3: CASSFIGKGEADTQYF. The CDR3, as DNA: TGTGCCAGCAGTTTTATTGGTAAAGGGGAGGCAGATACGCAGTATTTT. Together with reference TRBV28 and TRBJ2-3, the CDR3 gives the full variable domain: DVKVTQSSRYLVKRTGEKVFLECVQDMDHENMFWYRQDPGLGLRLIYFSYDVKMKEKGDIPEGYSVSREKKERFSLILESASTNQTSMYLCASSFIGKGEADTQYFGPGTRLTVL.

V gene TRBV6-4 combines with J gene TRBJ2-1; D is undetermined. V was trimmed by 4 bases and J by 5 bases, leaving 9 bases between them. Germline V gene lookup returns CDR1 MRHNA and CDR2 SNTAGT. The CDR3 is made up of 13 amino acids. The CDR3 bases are TGTGCCAGCAGTGGACACCTTAACAATGAGCAGTTCTTC. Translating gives CASSGHLNNEQFF.

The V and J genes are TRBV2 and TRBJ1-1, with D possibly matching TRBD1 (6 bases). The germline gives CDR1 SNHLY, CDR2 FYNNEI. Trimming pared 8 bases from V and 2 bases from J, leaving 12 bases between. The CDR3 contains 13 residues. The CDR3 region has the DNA TGTGCCAGCCTGATCAGGGGAAACACTGAAGCTTTCTTT. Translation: CASLIRGNTEAFF.

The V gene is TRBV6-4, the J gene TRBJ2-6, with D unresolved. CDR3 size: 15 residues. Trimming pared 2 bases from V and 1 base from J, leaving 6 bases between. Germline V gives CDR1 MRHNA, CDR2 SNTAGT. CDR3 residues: CASSDRASGANVLTF. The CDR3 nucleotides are TGTGCCAGCAGTGACCGGGCTTCTGGGGCCAACGTCCTGACTTTC.

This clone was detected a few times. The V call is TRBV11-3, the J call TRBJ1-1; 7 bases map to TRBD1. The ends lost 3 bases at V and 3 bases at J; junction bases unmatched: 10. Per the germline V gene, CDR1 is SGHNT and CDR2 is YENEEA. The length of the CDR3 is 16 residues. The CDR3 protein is CASSFRDSKAYTEAFF. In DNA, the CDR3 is TGTGCCAGCAGCTTCCGGGACAGCAAGGCGTACACTGAAGCTTTCTTT.

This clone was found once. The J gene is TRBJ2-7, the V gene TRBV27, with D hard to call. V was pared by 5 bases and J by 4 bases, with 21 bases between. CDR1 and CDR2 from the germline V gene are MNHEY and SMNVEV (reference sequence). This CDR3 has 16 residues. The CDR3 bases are TGTGCCAGCAGTCCAATTTGGGGATGGCTGACGTACGAGCAGTACTTC. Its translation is CASSPIWGWLTYEQYF.

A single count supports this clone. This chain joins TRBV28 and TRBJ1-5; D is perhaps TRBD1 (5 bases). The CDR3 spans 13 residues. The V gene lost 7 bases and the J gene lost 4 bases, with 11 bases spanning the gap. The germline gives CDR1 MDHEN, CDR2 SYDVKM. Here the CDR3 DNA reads TGTGCCAGCATGTCCGGGGGAAATCAGCCCCAGCATTTT. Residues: CASMSGGNQPQHF.

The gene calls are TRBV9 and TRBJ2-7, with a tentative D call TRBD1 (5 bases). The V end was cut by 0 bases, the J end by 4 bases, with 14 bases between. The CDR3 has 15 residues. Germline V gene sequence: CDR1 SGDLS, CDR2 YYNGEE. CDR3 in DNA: TGTGCCAGCAGCGTAGGGCAGGGAATTCCGTACGAGCAGTACTTC. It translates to CASSVGQGIPYEQYF.

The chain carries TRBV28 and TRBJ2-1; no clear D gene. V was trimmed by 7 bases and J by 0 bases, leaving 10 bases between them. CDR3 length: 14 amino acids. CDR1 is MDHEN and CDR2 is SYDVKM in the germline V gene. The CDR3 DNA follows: TGTGCCAGCAACTCGCGGAGCTCCTACAATGAGCAGTTCTTC. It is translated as CASNSRSSYNEQFF.

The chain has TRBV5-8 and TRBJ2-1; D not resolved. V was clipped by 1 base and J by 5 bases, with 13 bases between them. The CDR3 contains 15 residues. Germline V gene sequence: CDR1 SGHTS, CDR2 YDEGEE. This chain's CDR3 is CASSLTAARDNEQFF. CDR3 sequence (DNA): TGTGCCAGCAGCTTGACGGCAGCTCGGGACAATGAGCAGTTCTTC.

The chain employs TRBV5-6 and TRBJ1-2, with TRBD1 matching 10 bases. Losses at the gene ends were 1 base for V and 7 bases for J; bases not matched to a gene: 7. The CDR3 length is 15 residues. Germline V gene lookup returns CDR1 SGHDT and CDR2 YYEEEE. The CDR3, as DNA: TGTGCCAGCAGCTTGCATTCGGGGACAGGGGTTGGCTACACCTTC. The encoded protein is CASSLHSGTGVGYTF.

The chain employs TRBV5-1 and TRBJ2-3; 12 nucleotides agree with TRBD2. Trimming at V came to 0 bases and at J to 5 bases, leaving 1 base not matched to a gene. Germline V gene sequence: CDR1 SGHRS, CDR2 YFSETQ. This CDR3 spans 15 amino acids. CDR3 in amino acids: CASSLVTSGRDTQYF. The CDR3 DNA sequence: TGCGCCAGCAGCTTGGTGACTAGCGGGAGAGATACGCAGTATTTT.

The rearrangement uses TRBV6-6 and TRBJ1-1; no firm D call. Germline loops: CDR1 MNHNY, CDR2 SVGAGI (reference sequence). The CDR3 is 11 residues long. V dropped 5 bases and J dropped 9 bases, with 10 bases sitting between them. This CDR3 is CASSEQIKAFF. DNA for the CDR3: TGTGCCAGCAGTGAACAGATAAAAGCTTTCTTT.

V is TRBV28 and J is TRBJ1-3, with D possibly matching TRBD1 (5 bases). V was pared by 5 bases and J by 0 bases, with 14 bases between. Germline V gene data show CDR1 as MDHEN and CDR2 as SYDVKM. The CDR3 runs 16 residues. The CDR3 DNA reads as TGTGCCAGCAGTCCCGGCGGGGCGGTCTCTGGAAACACCATATATTTT. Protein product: CASSPGGAVSGNTIYF.

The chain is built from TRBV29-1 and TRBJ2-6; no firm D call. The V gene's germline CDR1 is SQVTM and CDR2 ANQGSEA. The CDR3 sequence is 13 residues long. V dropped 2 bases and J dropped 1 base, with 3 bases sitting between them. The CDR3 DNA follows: TGCAGCGTTGAAAGTTCTGGGGCCAACGTCCTGACTTTC. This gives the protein CSVESSGANVLTF.

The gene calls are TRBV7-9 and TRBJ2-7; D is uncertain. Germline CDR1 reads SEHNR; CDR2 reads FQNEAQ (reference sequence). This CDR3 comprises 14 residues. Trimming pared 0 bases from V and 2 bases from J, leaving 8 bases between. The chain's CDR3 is CASSLAINPYEQYF. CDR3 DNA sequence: TGTGCCAGCAGCTTAGCCATTAACCCCTACGAGCAGTACTTC.

Written as DNA, the CDR3 is TGTGCCAGCAGTTACCCGGGGACTACCTTCTACGAGCAGTACTTC. Translating it yields CASSYPGTTFYEQYF. The V gene is TRBV6-5, the J gene TRBJ2-7; TRBD2 agrees at 7 bases. Per the germline V gene, CDR1 is MNHEY and CDR2 is SVGAGI. The CDR3 runs to 15 residues. V lost 2 bases to trimming and J lost 3 bases; unmatched junction nucleotides: 7.

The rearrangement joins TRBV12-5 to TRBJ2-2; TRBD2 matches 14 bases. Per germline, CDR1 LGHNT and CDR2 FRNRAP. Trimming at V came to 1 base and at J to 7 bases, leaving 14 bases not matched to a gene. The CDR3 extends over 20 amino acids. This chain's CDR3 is CASGLDSPGLAGVKGGELFF. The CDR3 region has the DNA TGTGCTAGTGGTTTGGACAGTCCGGGACTAGCGGGAGTAAAGGGCGGGGAGCTGTTTTTT.